This TCR beta chain was sequenced for a study of shared clonotypes between healthy human individuals. Ten immunoSEQ deep assay plates served to sequence unsorted PBMC DNA. The repertoire was sequenced with immunoSEQ multiplex PCR; TCRdb's copy has only in-frame clones and lacks some. The data show hundreds of thousands of clones, approximately 80% seen once. This clone was seen a single time. Sequencing input: PBMCs. The receptor was isolated from a middle-aged woman in good health. Some clones in this sample may be carry-over from other donors' samples.

The CDR3 coding sequence is TGTGCCAGCAGTTTCCCCCCAAATGAAAAACTGTTTTTT. Its protein is CASSFPPNEKLFF. The rearrangement links TRBV28 to TRBJ1-4; D uncertain. Trimming left V 3 bases short and J 5 bases short, with 7 bases between. The germline V gene encodes CDR1 MDHEN and CDR2 SYDVKM. This CDR3 comprises 13 residues.